The T cell receptor (beta chain) described here comes from a study of blood T cell repertoires in COVID-19. In the study overall: The United States, Italy and Spain supplied acute and convalescent COVID-19 samples. PBMCs, B-cell-depleted T cells, or T cells were the source of the cDNA or gDNA that made up the material.

Under the authors' procedure: Reference gene primer amplification gave nucleated cell count estimates. The table came from immunoSEQ multiplex PCR; TCRdb's copy has only in-frame clones and leaves some out. The V and J calls and the clone size are those of that table, but D and trimming were determined from the DNA. The top ten clones hold 7.5% to 9.5% of a sample with about 83,000 clones, around 90% of them seen once. The length of the CDR3 is 15 residues. CDR1 KGHSH and CDR2 LQKENI come from the germline V gene. Germline trimming cut 2 bases from V and 6 bases from J; bases unmatched to any gene: 4.

Sequencing was performed on peripheral blood. The chain recombines TRBV18 with TRBJ2-1; the match to TRBD2 covers 10 bases. The TCR comes from a man older than 75 with active or convalescent COVID-19. The chain's CDR3 is CASSPSSGSFNEQFF. The CDR3 region has the DNA TGTGCCAGCTCACCATCTAGCGGGAGTTTCAATGAGCAGTTCTTC.